This T cell receptor (beta chain) emerged from a study of technical replicates of blood from a handful of donors. Clones were read by immunoSEQ multiplex PCR, and TCRdb kept only the in-frame ones, dropping some. Of about 85,000 clones in the sample, 85% to 95% were seen once. The sequence came from a human donor in good health. Material: T cells isolated from PBMCs.

The CDR3 DNA is TGTGCCAGCAGTGAAACAGGGGACGGGGCCAACGTCCTGACTTTC. The encoded protein is CASSETGDGANVLTF. This rearrangement joins TRBV6-1 to TRBJ2-6; 7 nucleotides align to TRBD1. CDR1 is MNHNS, CDR2 SASEGT, per germline. Trimming took 2 bases from V and 4 from J; bases not matched to a gene: 2. This CDR3 is built from 15 residues.